This T cell receptor beta chain was sequenced in a study of T cell repertoires in cytomegalovirus infection (dated by TCRdb to 2018 to 2020). As for the study more broadly: Recently identified HLA-C-restricted CMV epitopes, whose presentation resists viral immunomodulation, were targeted by peptide stimulations together with well-studied HLA-B-restricted epitopes. The HLA type of each donor mattered for the analysis, because public TCR beta signatures pointed to carriage of CMV infection along with the matching HLA type.

Sequencer: Illumina HiSeq 1500. The public reads were quality trimmed at Q25 with fastp and then assembled into clones with MiXCR by TCRdb, keeping productive beta chains. One record per CDR3 amino acid sequence lists the most common genes and DNA. This sample lists some 920,000 distinct CDR3 sequences; roughly 31% were detected once. The top ten constitute 13% of the sample. The cysteine opens and the phenylalanine closes a CDR3 of 11 amino acids. CDR3 DNA only is kept here, 33 bases in frame from base 1. The V and J ends are trimmed by 8 bases and 5 bases, leaving 7 bases between them. Based on the germline V gene (reference sequence), the CDR1 and CDR2 sequences are LNHDA and SQIVND. Taken with the paper, the label for treatment or condition translates to: in vitro stimulation with specific CMV peptide epitopes to enrich CMV-specific T cells. This clonotype was seen repeatedly, ten times or more. What antigen it recognizes has not been identified. No base quality information exists; no much larger clone differs at one position.

The investigation overall reported the following: In both this cohort and an independent 352-donor cohort, the cumulative frequency of public TCR beta family members distinguished carriers of CMV infection plus the relevant HLA type. The ex vivo response was dominated by HLA-C-restricted CMV-specific TCR beta clonotypes, and the single most frequent clonotype in two of eight donors was supplied by these HLA-C-restricted clonotypes.

The TCR was taken from a human donor in good health (CMV status not recorded). Some clones in this sample may be carry-over from other donors' samples. The chain joins TRBV19 to TRBJ1-5, with the D gene not clear enough to name. This specimen consisted of cultured CD8+ T cells from PBMCs, obtained from culture after CMV antigen stimulation. The nucleotide sequence reads as follows: TGTGCCAGTGCAACAGATCAGCCCCAGCATTTT. Translated, it reads CASATDQPQHF. The full variable domain, completed from the reference TRBV19 and TRBJ1-5 proteins outside the CDR3, reads DGGITQSPKYLFRKEGQNVTLSCEQNLNHDAMYWYRQDPGQGLRLIYYSQIVNDFQKGDIAEGYSVSREKKESFPLTVTSAQKNPTAFYLCASATDQPQHFGDGTRLSIL.